This T cell receptor beta chain derives from a study of molecular identifiers for immune sequencing clone quantification. Of note for this clonotype: Antigen: not known.

TCRdb recomputed calls from the PCR reads with MiXCR, one row per CDR3 protein. The sample shows hundreds of thousands of distinct CDR3 sequences, roughly 27% of them seen only once. Findings of the study overall: Clones with over 20 RNA copies captured over 98% of effector molecules but under 1% of naive ones.

Between about 19,000 and 1,000,000 sorted cells, with 10%, 30% or 50% RNA, yielded naive CD8 libraries. CD8+CD4-CCR7+CD45RA+ cells were sorted as naive CD8 T cells. The source is a human donor in good health. Some libraries in this study had Jurkat cell RNA spiked in. Material for sequencing was naive CD8+ T cells from blood, with Jurkat cell RNA spiked in. Subset: FACS-sorted CD8+CD4-CCR7+CD45RA+ naive T cells.

The CDR3, as DNA: TGTGCCAGCAGCCTACGGGGGGGACTAGCGGGGGGGTCCGCCGTGGAGACCCAGTACTTC. This sequence encodes CASSLRGGLAGGSAVETQYF. The rearrangement joins TRBV11-2 to TRBJ2-5; TRBD2 agrees at 16 bases. With 5 bases clipped from V and 5 bases from J, the junction kept 17 bases outside the gene matches. The CDR3 is 20 residues long. CDR1 is SGHAT and CDR2 is FQNNGV in the germline V gene. Using reference TRBV11-2 and TRBJ2-5 for the parts outside the CDR3, the full variable domain is EAGVAQSPRYKIIEKRQSVAFWCNPISGHATLYWYQQILGQGPKLLIQFQNNGVVDDSQLPKDRFSAERLKGVDSTLKIQPAKLEDSAVYLCASSLRGGLAGGSAVETQYFGPGTRLLVL.